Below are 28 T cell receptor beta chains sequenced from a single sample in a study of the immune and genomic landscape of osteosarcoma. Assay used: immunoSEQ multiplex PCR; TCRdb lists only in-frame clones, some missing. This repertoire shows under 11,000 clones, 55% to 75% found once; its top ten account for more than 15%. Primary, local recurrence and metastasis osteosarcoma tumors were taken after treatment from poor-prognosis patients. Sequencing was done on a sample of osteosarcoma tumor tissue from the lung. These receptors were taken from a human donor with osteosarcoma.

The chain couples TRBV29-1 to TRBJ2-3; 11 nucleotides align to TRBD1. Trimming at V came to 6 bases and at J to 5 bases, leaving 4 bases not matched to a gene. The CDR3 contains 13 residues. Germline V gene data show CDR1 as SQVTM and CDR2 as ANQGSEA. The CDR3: CSVGQGAGDTQYF. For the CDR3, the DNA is TGCAGCGTCGGACAGGGGGCTGGAGATACGCAGTATTTT.

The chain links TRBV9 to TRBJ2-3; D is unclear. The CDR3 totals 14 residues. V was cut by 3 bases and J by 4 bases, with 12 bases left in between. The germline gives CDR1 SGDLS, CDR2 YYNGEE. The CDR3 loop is CASSGAPGADTQYF. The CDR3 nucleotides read TGTGCCAGCAGCGGGGCCCCTGGTGCAGATACGCAGTATTTT.

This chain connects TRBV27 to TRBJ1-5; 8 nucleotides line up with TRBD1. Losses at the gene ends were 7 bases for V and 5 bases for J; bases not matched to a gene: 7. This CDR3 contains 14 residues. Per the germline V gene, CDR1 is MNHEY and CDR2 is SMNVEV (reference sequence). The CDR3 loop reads CASTATGGDQPQHF. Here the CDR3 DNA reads TGTGCCAGCACCGCCACAGGGGGGGATCAGCCCCAGCATTTT.

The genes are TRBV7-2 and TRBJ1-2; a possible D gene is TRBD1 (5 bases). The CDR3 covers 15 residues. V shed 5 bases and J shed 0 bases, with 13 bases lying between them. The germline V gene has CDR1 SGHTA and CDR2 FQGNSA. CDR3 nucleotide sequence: TGTGCCAGCAGCCCCCAGGGACCTACTAACTATGGCTACACCTTC. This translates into CASSPQGPTNYGYTF. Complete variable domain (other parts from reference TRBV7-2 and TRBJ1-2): GAGVSQSPSNKVTEKGKDVELRCDPISGHTALYWYRQSLGQGLEFLIYFQGNSAPDKSGLPSDRFSAERTGGSVSTLTIQRTQQEDSAVYLCASSPQGPTNYGYTFGSGTRLTVV.

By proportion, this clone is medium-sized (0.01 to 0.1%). The CDR3 coding sequence is TGTGCCAGCAGTGAAGCGGGAGACACCGGGGAGCTGTTTTTT. Protein product: CASSEAGDTGELFF. The chain recombines TRBV25-1 with TRBJ2-2; 7 bases are a match to TRBD2. Germline V gene lookup returns CDR1 MGHDK and CDR2 SYGVNS. The V segment lost 2 bases and the J segment 3 bases; nucleotides outside the gene matches: 0. The CDR3 is made up of 14 amino acids.

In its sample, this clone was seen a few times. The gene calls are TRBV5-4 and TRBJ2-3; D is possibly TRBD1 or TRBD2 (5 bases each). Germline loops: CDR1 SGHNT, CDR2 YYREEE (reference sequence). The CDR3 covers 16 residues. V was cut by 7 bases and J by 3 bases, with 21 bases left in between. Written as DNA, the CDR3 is TGTGCCAGCTCCGAAACGAGGGACCGGATAACAGATACGCAGTATTTT. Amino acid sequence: CASSETRDRITDTQYF. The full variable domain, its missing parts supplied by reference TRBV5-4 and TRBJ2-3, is ETGVTQSPTHLIKTRGQQVTLRCSSQSGHNTVSWYQQALGQGPQFIFQYYREEENGRGNFPPRFSGLQFPNYSSELNVNALELDDSALYLCASSETRDRITDTQYFGPGTRLTVL.

The CDR3 DNA reads TGTGCCAGCAGCTTGGCGATCATAGCGGGAACAGAGACCCAGTACTTC. This sequence encodes CASSLAIIAGTETQYF. This rearrangement joins TRBV7-9 to TRBJ2-5; TRBD2 matches 8 bases. Germline V gene lookup returns CDR1 SEHNR and CDR2 FQNEAQ (reference sequence). V shed 3 bases, J shed 4 bases, and the junction held 10 bases outside the gene matches. This CDR3 region has 16 residues.

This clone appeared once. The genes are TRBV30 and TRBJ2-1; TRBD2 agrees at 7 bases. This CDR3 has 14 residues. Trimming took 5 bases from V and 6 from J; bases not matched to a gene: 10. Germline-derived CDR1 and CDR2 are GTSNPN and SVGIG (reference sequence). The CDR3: CAWGNLGTTNEQFF. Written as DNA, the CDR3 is TGTGCCTGGGGGAATCTCGGGACTACCAATGAGCAGTTCTTC.

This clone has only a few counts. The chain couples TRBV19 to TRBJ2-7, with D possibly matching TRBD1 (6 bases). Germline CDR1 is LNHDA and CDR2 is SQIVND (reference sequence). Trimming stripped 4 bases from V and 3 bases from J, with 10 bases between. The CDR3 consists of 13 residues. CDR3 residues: CASSRGLYYEQYF. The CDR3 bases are TGTGCCAGTAGTAGGGGGCTTTACTACGAGCAGTACTTC.

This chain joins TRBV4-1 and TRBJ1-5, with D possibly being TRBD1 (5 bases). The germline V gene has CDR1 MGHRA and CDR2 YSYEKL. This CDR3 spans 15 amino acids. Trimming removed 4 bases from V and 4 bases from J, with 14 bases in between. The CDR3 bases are TGCGCCAGCAGCCCCACCGGGACGGTGAATCAGCCCCAGCATTTT. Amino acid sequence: CASSPTGTVNQPQHF.

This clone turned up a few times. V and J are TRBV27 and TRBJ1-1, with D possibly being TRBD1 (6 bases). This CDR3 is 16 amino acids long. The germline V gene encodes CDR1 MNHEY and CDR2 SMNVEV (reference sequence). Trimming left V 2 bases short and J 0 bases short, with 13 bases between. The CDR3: CASSLVGRGVNTEAFF. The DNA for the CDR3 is TGTGCCAGCAGTTTAGTAGGTAGGGGGGTGAACACTGAAGCTTTCTTT.

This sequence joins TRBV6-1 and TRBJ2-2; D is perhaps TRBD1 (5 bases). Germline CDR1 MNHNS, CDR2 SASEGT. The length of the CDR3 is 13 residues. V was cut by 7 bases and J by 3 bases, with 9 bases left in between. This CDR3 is CASIGRDTGELFF. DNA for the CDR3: TGTGCCAGCATCGGCAGGGACACCGGGGAGCTGTTTTTT.

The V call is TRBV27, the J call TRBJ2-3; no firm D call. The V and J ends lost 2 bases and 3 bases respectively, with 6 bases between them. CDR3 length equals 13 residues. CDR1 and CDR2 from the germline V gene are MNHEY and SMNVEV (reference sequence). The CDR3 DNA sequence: TGTGCCAGCAGTTTAAAGTTGACAGATACGCAGTATTTT. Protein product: CASSLKLTDTQYF.

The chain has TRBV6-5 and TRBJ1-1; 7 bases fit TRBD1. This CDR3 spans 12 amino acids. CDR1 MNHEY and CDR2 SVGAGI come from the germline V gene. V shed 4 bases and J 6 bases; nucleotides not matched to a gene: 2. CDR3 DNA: TGTGCCAGCAGTTTCAGGGGGGCTGAAGCTTTCTTT. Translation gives CASSFRGAEAFF.

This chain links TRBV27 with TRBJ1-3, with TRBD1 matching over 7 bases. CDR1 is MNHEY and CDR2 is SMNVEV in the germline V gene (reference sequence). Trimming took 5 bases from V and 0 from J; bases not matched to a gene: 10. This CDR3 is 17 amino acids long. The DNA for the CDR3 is TGTGCCAGCAGTCCCCTGCCAGGGGGAAACTCTGGAAACACCATATATTTT. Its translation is CASSPLPGGNSGNTIYF.

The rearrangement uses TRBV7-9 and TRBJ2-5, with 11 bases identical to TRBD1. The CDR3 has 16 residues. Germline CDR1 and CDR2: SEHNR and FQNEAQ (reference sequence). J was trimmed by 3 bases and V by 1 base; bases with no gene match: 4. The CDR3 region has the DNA TGTGCCAGCAGCTTAGGGACAGGGGGCCCCGAAGAGACCCAGTACTTC. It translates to CASSLGTGGPEETQYF.

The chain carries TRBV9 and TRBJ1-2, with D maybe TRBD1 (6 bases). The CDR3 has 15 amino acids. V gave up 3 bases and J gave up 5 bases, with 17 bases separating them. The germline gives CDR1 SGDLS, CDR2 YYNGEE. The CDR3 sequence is CASSARQAEPYGYTF. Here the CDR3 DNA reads TGTGCCAGCAGCGCCCGACAGGCGGAACCGTATGGCTACACCTTC.

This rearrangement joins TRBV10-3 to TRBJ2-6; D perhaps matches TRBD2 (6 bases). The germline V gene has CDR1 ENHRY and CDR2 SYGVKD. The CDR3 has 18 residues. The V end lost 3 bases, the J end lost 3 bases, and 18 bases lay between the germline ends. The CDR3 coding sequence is TGTGCCATCAGTGACGATAGACCCGGGGGAGTTGGGGCCAACGTCCTGACTTTC. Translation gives CAISDDRPGGVGANVLTF.

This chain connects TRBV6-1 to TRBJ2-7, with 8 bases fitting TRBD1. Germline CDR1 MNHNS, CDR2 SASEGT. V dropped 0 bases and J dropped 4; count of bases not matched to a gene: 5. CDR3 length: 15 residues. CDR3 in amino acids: CASSEAQTGAYEQYF. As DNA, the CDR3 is TGTGCCAGCAGTGAAGCACAGACAGGGGCTTACGAGCAGTACTTC.

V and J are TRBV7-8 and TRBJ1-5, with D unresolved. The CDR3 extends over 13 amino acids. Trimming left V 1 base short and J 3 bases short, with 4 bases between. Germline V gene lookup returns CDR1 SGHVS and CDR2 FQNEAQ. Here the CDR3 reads CASSLVPNQPQHF. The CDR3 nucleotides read TGTGCCAGCAGCTTAGTGCCCAATCAGCCCCAGCATTTT.

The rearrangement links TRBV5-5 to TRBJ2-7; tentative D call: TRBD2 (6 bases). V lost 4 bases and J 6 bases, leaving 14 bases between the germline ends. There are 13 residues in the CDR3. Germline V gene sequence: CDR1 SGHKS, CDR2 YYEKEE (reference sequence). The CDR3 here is CASSTLARSEQYF. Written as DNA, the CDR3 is TGTGCCAGCAGCACACTAGCACGTTCCGAGCAGTACTTC. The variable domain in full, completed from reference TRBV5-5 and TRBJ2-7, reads DAGVTQSPTHLIKTRGQQVTLRCSPISGHKSVSWYQQVLGQGPQFIFQYYEKEERGRGNFPDRFSARQFPNYSSELNVNALLLGDSALYLCASSTLARSEQYFGPGTRLTVT.

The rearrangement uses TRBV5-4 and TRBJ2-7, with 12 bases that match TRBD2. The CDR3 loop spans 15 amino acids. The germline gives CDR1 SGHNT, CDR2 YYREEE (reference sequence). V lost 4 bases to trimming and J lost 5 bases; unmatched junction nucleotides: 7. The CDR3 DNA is TGTGCCAGCAGCCAAGGACTAGCGGGACATAACGAGCAGTACTTC. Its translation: CASSQGLAGHNEQYF.

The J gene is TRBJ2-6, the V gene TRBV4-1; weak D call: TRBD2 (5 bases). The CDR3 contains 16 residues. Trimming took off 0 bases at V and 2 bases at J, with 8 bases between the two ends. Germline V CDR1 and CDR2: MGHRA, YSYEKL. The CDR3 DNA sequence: TGCGCCAGCAGCCAAGAAGAGGGAGCTGGGGCCAACGTCCTGACTTTC. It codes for CASSQEEGAGANVLTF.

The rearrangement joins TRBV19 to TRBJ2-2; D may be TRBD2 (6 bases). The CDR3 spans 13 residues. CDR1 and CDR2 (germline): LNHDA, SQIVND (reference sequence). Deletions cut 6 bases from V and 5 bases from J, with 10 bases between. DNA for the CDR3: TGTGCCAGTAGGGGGAGGTCTACCGGGGAGCTGTTTTTT. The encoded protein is CASRGRSTGELFF.

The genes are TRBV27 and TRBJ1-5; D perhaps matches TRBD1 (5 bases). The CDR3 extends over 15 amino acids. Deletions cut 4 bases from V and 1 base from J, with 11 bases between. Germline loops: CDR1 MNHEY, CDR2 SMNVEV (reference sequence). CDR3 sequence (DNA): TGTGCCAGCAGTTCCAGACAGCCGAGCAATCAGCCCCAGCATTTT. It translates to CASSSRQPSNQPQHF.

In DNA form, the CDR3 reads TGTGCCAGCAGACTGATCGGGACAAGCACAGATACGCAGTATTTT. This translates into CASRLIGTSTDTQYF. The chain uses TRBV27 and TRBJ2-3; a possible D gene is TRBD1 (6 bases). Per germline, CDR1 MNHEY and CDR2 SMNVEV (reference sequence). The CDR3 length is 15 residues. The V gene lost 6 bases and the J gene lost 0 bases, with 13 bases spanning the gap.

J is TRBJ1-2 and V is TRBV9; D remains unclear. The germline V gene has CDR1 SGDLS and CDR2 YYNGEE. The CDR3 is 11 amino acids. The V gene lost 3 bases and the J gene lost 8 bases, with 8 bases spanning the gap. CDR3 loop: CASSGPGGYTF. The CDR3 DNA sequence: TGTGCCAGCAGCGGGCCCGGCGGCTACACCTTC.

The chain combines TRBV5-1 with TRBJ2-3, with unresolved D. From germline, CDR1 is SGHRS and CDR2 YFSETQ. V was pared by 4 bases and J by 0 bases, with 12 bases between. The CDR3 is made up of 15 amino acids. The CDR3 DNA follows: TGCGCCAGCAGCCCCCGCGGAGCTAGCACAGATACGCAGTATTTT. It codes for CASSPRGASTDTQYF.